This T cell receptor (beta chain) was identified during a study of cytomegalovirus exposure and HLA in healthy donors. In the PCR, 60 Vbeta and 13 Jbeta primers were used. How the authors handled the data: Later work found 65 million to 100 million unique TCR beta chains, with about 10 million shared. Assay: immunoSEQ multiplex PCR; the TCRdb copy retains only in-frame clones and omits some. The DNA was the basis for D and trimming; V, J and clone size are from that table. The data contain approximately 100,000 clones, roughly 80% of them singletons. V shed 0 bases, J shed 2 bases, and the junction held 4 bases outside the gene matches. The CDR3 is made up of 16 amino acids. Germline-derived CDR1 and CDR2 are SGHVS and FQNEAQ. Study findings and constraints: TCR beta chain V- and J-gene trimming was linked, in a later analysis, to a missense variant in DCLRE1C. High specificity and sensitivity for cytomegalovirus status were reported for the classifier.

About this clone itself: The antigen is unknown.

The clonotype originates from a man in his forties in good health and CMV-seronegative. The chain is built from TRBV7-8 and TRBJ2-4, with TRBD1 identical over 7 bases. Sequencing was performed on PBMCs. CDR3 region: CASSLAQGLPKNIQYF. CDR3 DNA sequence: TGTGCCAGCAGCTTAGCACAGGGGCTTCCCAAAAACATTCAGTACTTC.